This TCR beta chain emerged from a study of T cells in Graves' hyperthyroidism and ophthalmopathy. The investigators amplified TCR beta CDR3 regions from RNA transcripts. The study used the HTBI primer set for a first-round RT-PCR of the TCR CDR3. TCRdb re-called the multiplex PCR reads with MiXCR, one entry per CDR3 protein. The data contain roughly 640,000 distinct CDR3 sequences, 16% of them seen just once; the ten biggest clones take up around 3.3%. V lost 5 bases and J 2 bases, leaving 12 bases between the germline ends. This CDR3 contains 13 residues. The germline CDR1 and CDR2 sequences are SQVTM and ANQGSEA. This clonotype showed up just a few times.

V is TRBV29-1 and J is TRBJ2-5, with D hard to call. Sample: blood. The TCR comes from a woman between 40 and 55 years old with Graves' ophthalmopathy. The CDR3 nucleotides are TGCAGCGTTATGACGACTCTACAAGAGACCCAGTACTTC. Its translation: CSVMTTLQETQYF.